The following is a T cell receptor beta chain sequence with its context. The TCR library protocol attached unique molecular identifiers to the individual cDNA molecules. Via MiXCR, TCRdb re-called the 5' RACE reads, giving one row per CDR3 protein. This table holds some 71,000 distinct CDR3 sequences, roughly 10% found once. This sample stems from a study of early T cells in non-severe SARS-CoV-2 infection. The CDR3 length is 14 residues. Deletions cut 5 bases from V and 4 bases from J, with 11 bases between. Germline V CDR1 and CDR2: SGHTA, FQGNSA. The sample consisted of whole blood. The source of this sequence is an adult who was a healthcare worker with PCR-confirmed SARS-CoV-2 infection or an uninfected control (not recorded which). This chain connects TRBV7-2 to TRBJ2-2; D is uncertain. CDR3 DNA sequence: TGTGCCAGCAGCCGAACGACTGTCACCGGGGAGCTGTTTTTT. Translation: CASSRTTVTGELFF.